The rows below give T cell receptor beta chains drawn from one sample of a study of HIV-infected patients and healthy controls. Each CDR3 protein gets one entry after TCRdb re-called the 5' RACE reads with MiXCR. The sample has more than 60,000 distinct CDR3 sequences; 15% to 20% are singletons. What was sequenced was CD4+ T cells from blood. The receptors stem from a human donor in good health. Each CDR3 is given with its conserved first and last residue. D genes are given only for firm matches. Some rows mark clone size as missing; the rest say once, few, many or name a class of expanded clone.

j_call d_call clone_size v_call cdr3_nt cdr3_aa
TRBJ2-7 NA NA TRBV19 TGTGCCAGTGGCACGGGCAGCGTCGAATCCTACGAGCAGTACTTC CASGTGSVESYEQYF
TRBJ1-2 TRBD1 few TRBV2 TGTGCCAGCAAGAGGACAGGGACTAACTATGGCTACACCTTC CASKRTGTNYGYTF
TRBJ2-5 NA many TRBV6-6 TGTGCCAGCAGTTGGGGGGGCTCGGAGACCCAGTACTTC CASSWGGSETQYF
TRBJ2-5 NA NA TRBV24-1 TGTGCCACCAGTGATTCCGTCTTCGGGACCCAGCACTTC CATSDSVFGTQHF
TRBJ2-7 NA NA TRBV20-1 TGCAGTGCTAGGTTCGTGGGACGTAACTCCTACGAGCAGTACTTC CSARFVGRNSYEQYF
TRBJ1-1 NA few TRBV29-1 TGCAGCGTTGGGGGATCAGACGCACCAAACACTGAAGCTTTCTTT CSVGGSDAPNTEAFF
TRBJ1-4 TRBD1 NA TRBV12-3/TRBV12-4 TGTGCCAGCAGTTGGACAGGGAAGCGGGAAAAACTGTTTTTT CASSWTGKREKLFF
TRBJ1-1 NA many TRBV10-1 TGCGCCAGCAGTGAATCAGGGCGGGAGACTGAAGCTTTCTTT CASSESGRETEAFF
TRBJ1-6 NA few TRBV25-1 TGTGCCAGCAGTCGGGCAGGGGATTCACCCCTCCACTTT CASSRAGDSPLHF
TRBJ2-3 NA NA TRBV27 TGTGCCAGCAGTTTAATTGGAGATACGCAGTATTTT CASSLIGDTQYF
TRBJ2-2 TRBD1 few TRBV5-5 TGTGCCAGCAGTTGGGACAGGGGGCGCCCCGGGGAGCTGTTTTTT CASSWDRGRPGELFF
TRBJ1-3 NA many TRBV6-5 TGTGCCAGCAGTTACGGTAGCAGGGGCTCTTACTCTGGAAACACCATATATTTT CASSYGSRGSYSGNTIYF
TRBJ2-7 NA NA TRBV7-9 TGTGCCAGCAGCTTAGGCGGCAGAAATACCTACGAGCAGTACTTC CASSLGGRNTYEQYF
TRBJ2-5 NA NA TRBV29-1 TGCAACTGCCCCGGGACACTGGGGGAGACCCAGTACTTC CNCPGTLGETQYF
TRBJ1-5 NA many TRBV7-2 TGTGCCAGCAGCTTATTAACAGTCAGCAATCAGCCCCAGCATTTT CASSLLTVSNQPQHF
TRBJ1-6 NA many TRBV7-2 TGTGCCAGCAGCTTAAACAGTTATGATTCACCCCTCCACTTT CASSLNSYDSPLHF
TRBJ1-5 NA NA TRBV19 TGTGCCAGTAGGCCGGCGGGGGGAGACAATCAGCCCCAGCATTTT CASRPAGGDNQPQHF
TRBJ2-1 TRBD1 many TRBV12-3/TRBV12-4 TGTGCCAGCAGTTTGACAGGGGTCAATGAGCAGTTCTTC CASSLTGVNEQFF
TRBJ1-5 NA few TRBV4-1 TGCGCCAGCAGCCATCTTACGGGGGGCATCGGCAATCAGCCCCAGCATTTT CASSHLTGGIGNQPQHF
TRBJ2-1 TRBD2 few TRBV27 TGTGCCAGCAGTTTGCAGTCTAGCGGGGTGGGCAATGAGCAGTTCTTC CASSLQSSGVGNEQFF
TRBJ2-7 NA many TRBV27 TGTGCCAGCGCACGGGCCTACGAGCAGTACTTC CASARAYEQYF
TRBJ2-3 TRBD2 few TRBV20-1 TGCAGTGCTAGAGGCGGGGGGATCAGCACAGATACGCAGTATTTT CSARGGGISTDTQYF
TRBJ1-5 NA many TRBV6-8 TGTGCCAGCAAAATCTTCAATCAGCCCCAGCATTTT CASKIFNQPQHF
TRBJ1-5 NA NA TRBV20-1 TGCAGTGCGATGGACAGCCAGGGAGTTCGTAGTCAGCCCCAGCATTTT CSAMDSQGVRSQPQHF
TRBJ1-2 NA few TRBV11-2 TGTGCCAGCAGCGCCTTTTTGGGTCCTAACTATGGCTACACCTTC CASSAFLGPNYGYTF
TRBJ1-2 NA many TRBV9 TGTGCCAGCAGCGTAGCCCCCCAGGGTAACTATGGCTACACCTTC CASSVAPQGNYGYTF
TRBJ2-3 NA NA TRBV10-3 TGTGCCATCAGTGAGAATCCTCGGACGGGTTATACGCAGTATTTT CAISENPRTGYTQYF
TRBJ1-5 NA NA TRBV4-1 TGCGCCAGCAGCCAAGATCGGGGGGGCCCCCAGCATTTT CASSQDRGGPQHF
TRBJ1-1 NA NA TRBV12-3/TRBV12-4 TGTGCCAGCAGTTTCGGCCAAGTGAACACTGAAGCTTTCTTT CASSFGQVNTEAFF
TRBJ2-7 NA few TRBV3-1 TGTGCCAGCAGCCCCTTATATAGCTCCTACGAGCAGTACTTC CASSPLYSSYEQYF
TRBJ2-1 NA NA TRBV12-3/TRBV12-4 TGTGCCAGCAGTTTCCGGGACGAGTACAATGAGCAGTTCTTC CASSFRDEYNEQFF
TRBJ1-1 NA NA TRBV6-6 TGTGCCAGCAGTTACTCATTCAACACTGAAGCTTTCTTT CASSYSFNTEAFF
TRBJ2-1 NA NA TRBV5-4 TGTGCCAGCAGCTTGGACGGTTTCGGTTTAAGGGGGTCCTACAATGAGCAGTTCTTC CASSLDGFGLRGSYNEQFF
TRBJ1-2 NA NA TRBV5-1 TGCGCCAGCAGCTCCCTGACAGGAGCTAACTATGGCTACACCTTC CASSSLTGANYGYTF
TRBJ2-1 TRBD2 NA TRBV6-5 TGTGCCAGCAGCCCCCGGACTAGCGCCTACAATGAGCAGTTCTTC CASSPRTSAYNEQFF
TRBJ1-5 NA few TRBV12-3/TRBV12-4 TGTGCCAGCAGTTTAATTGTACAGGGTAATCAGCCCCAGCATTTT CASSLIVQGNQPQHF
TRBJ2-3 TRBD2 many TRBV6-1 TGTGCCAGCAGTGAAAGGCGGGGGGGCCCAGATACGCAGTATTTT CASSERRGGPDTQYF
TRBJ1-1 NA NA TRBV7-9 TGTGCCAGCAGCTTAGTCAGGGCCATGAACACTGAAGCTTTCTTT CASSLVRAMNTEAFF
TRBJ1-1 NA many TRBV20-1 TGCAGTGCTAGAGACCCAGGGAATTCGAACACTGAAGCTTTCTTT CSARDPGNSNTEAFF
TRBJ2-7 NA many TRBV4-3 TGCGCCAGCAGCCCCGAACAAATCTACGAGCAGTACTTC CASSPEQIYEQYF
TRBJ1-6 NA NA TRBV5-4 TGTGCCAGCAGCGGGGGCCCCCGGAGCTCCTATAATTCACCCCTCCACTTT CASSGGPRSSYNSPLHF
TRBJ1-1 NA NA TRBV5-1 TGCGCCAGCAGCTTGTCCGGCAGGGGAGACACTGAAGCTTTCTTT CASSLSGRGDTEAFF
TRBJ1-2 TRBD1 NA TRBV2 TGTGCCAGCACGGACAGGGCCCCCTATGGCTACACCTTC CASTDRAPYGYTF
TRBJ2-1 NA few TRBV6-5 TGTGCCAGCAGTTACTCGAGATGGCAGGGGGAGGATGAGCAGTTCTTC CASSYSRWQGEDEQFF
TRBJ1-2 NA NA TRBV6-6 TGTGCCAGCAGTTACTCGTTTCAGGGGAATGGCTACACCTTC CASSYSFQGNGYTF